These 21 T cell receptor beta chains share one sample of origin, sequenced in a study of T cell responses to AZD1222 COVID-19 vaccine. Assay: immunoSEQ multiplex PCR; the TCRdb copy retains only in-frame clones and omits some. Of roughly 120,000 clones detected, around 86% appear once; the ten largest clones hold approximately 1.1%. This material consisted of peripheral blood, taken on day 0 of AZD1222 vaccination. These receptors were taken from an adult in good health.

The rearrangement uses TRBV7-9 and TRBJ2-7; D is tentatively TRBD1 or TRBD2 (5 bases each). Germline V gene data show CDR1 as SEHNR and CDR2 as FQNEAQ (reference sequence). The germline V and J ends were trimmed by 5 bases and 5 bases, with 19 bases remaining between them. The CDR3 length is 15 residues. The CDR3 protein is CASSLGVSGSHEQYF. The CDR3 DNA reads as TGTGCCAGCAGCCTGGGGGTGTCGGGATCCCACGAGCAGTACTTC.

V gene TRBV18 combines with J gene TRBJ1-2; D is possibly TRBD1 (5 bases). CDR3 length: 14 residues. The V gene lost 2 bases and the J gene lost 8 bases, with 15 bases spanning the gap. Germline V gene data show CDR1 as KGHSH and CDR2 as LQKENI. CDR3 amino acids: CASSPLGTGEGYTF. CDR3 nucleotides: TGTGCCAGCTCACCATTGGGGACGGGCGAGGGCTACACCTTC.

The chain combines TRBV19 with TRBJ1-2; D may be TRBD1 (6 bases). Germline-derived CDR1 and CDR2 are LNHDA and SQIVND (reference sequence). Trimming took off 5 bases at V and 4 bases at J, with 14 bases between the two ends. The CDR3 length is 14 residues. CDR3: CASSPDSTLYGYTF. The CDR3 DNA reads TGTGCCAGTAGTCCGGACAGTACCCTCTATGGCTACACCTTC.

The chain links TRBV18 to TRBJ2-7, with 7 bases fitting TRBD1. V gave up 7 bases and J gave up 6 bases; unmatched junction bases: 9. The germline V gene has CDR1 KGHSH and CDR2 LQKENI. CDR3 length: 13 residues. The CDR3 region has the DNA TGTGCCAGCTGCAAGGGGGCCGACCTCGAGCAGTACTTC. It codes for CASCKGADLEQYF. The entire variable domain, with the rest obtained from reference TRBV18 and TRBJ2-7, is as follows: NAGVMQNPRHLVRRRGQEARLRCSPMKGHSHVYWYRQLPEEGLKFMVYLQKENIIDESGMPKERFSAEFPKEGPSILRIQQVVRGDSAAYFCASCKGADLEQYFGPGTRLTVT.

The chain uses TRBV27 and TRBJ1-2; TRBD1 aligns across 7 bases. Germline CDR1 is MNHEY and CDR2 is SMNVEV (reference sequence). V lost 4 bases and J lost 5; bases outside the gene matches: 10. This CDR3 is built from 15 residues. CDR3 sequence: CASSSQPTGSYGYTF. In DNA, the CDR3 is TGTGCCAGCAGTTCCCAGCCGACAGGGTCATATGGCTACACCTTC.

This chain's CDR3 is CASSPGTANTEAFF. CDR3 coding DNA: TGTGCCAGCTCACCAGGGACAGCGAACACTGAAGCTTTCTTT. The genes are TRBV18 and TRBJ1-1, with 7 bases identical to TRBD1. V was clipped by 2 bases and J by 1 base; unmatched bases: 1. The CDR3 runs 14 residues. CDR1 KGHSH and CDR2 LQKENI come from the germline V gene. The whole variable domain, remainder taken from reference TRBV18 and TRBJ1-1, is NAGVMQNPRHLVRRRGQEARLRCSPMKGHSHVYWYRQLPEEGLKFMVYLQKENIIDESGMPKERFSAEFPKEGPSILRIQQVVRGDSAAYFCASSPGTANTEAFFGQGTRLTVV.

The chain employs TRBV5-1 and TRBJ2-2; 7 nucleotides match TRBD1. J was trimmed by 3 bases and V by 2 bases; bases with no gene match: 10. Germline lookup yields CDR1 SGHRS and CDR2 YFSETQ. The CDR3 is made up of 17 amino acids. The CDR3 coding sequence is TGCGCCAGCAGCTTTATGGGACAGCCGTCGCACACCGGGGAGCTGTTTTTT. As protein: CASSFMGQPSHTGELFF.

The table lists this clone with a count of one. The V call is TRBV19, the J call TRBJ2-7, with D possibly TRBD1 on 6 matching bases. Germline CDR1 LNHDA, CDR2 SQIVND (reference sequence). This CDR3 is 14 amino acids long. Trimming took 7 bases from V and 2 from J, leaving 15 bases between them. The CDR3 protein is CASNDLGAPYEQYF. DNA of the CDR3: TGTGCCAGTAACGATTTGGGGGCTCCCTACGAGCAGTACTTC.

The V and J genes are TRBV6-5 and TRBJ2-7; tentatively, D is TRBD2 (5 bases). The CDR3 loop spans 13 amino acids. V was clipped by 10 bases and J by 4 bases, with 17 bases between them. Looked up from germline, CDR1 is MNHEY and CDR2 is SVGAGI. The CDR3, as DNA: TGTGCCACCTCCCATTATACGGGGTACGAGCAGTACTTC. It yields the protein CATSHYTGYEQYF.

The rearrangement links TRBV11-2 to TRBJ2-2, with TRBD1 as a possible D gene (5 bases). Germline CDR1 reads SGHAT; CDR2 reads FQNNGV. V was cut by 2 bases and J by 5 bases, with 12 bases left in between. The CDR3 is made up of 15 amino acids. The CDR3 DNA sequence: TGTGCCAGCAGCTTAAACCCGACAGCAACCGGGGAGCTGTTTTTT. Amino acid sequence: CASSLNPTATGELFF.

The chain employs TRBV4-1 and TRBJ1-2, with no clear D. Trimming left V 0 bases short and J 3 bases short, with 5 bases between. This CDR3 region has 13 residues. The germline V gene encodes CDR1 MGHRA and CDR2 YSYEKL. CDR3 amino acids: CASSQEGDYGYTF. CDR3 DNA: TGCGCCAGCAGCCAAGAAGGCGACTATGGCTACACCTTC.

The CDR3 here is CSVARGQETQYF. The CDR3 nucleotides are TGCAGCGTTGCTCGGGGGCAAGAGACCCAGTACTTC. The rearrangement links TRBV29-1 to TRBJ2-5, with D possibly TRBD2 on 6 matching bases. Between the trimmed V and J ends, which lost 4 bases and 2 bases, there was a span of 8 bases. This CDR3 region has 12 residues. CDR1 is SQVTM, CDR2 ANQGSEA, per germline.

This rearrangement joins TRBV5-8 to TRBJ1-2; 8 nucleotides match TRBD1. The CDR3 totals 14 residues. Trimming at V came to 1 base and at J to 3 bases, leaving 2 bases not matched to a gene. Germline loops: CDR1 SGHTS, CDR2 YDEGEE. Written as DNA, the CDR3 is TGTGCCAGCAGCTTGCCGACAGGGGACTATGGCTACACCTTC. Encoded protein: CASSLPTGDYGYTF.

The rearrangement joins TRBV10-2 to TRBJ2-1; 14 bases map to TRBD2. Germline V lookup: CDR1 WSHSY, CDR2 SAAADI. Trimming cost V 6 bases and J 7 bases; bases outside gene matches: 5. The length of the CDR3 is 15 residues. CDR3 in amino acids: CASRGLAGVGNEQFF. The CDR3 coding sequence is TGCGCCAGCAGGGGACTAGCGGGGGTGGGGAATGAGCAGTTCTTC.

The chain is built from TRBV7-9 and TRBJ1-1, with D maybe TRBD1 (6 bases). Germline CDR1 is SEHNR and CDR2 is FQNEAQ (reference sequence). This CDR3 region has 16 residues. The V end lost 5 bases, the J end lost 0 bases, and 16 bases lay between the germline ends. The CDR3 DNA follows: TGTGCCAGCAGCGTAAAAGTAAGGGGGATGAACACTGAAGCTTTCTTT. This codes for CASSVKVRGMNTEAFF.

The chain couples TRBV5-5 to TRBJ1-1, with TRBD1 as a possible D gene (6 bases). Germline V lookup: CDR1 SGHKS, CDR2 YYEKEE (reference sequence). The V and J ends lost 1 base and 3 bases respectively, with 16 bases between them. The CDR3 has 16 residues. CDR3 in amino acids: CASSLKQGKLYTEAFF. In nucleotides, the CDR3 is TGTGCCAGCAGCTTGAAACAGGGAAAACTGTACACTGAAGCTTTCTTT.

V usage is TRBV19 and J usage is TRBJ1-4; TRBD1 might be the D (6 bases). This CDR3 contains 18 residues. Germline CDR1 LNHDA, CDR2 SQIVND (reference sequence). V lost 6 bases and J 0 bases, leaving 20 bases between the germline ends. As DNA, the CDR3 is TGTGCCAGTAGGAACTTCCTCGGGACAACTTCAACTAATGAAAAACTGTTTTTT. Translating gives CASRNFLGTTSTNEKLFF.

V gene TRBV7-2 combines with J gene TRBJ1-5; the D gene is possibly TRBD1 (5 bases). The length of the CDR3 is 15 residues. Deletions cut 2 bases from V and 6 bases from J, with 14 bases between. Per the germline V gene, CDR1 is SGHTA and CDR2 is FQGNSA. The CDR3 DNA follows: TGTGCCAGCAGCTTATATTTGGGGCCGGGTCAGCCCCAGCATTTT. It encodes CASSLYLGPGQPQHF. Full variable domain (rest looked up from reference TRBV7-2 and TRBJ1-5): GAGVSQSPSNKVTEKGKDVELRCDPISGHTALYWYRQSLGQGLEFLIYFQGNSAPDKSGLPSDRFSAERTGGSVSTLTIQRTQQEDSAVYLCASSLYLGPGQPQHFGDGTRLSIL.

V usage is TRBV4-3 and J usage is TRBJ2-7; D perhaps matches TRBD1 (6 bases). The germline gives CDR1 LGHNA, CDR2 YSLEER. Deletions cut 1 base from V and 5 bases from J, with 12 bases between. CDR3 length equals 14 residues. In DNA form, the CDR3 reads TGCGCCAGCAGCCAAGGCACAGGGCCCGACGAGCAGTACTTC. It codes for CASSQGTGPDEQYF.

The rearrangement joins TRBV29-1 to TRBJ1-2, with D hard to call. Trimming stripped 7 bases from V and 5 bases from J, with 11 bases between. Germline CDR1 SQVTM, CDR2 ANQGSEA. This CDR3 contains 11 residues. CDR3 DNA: TGCAGCGCTACGGATGGATATGGCTACACCTTC. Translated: CSATDGYGYTF.

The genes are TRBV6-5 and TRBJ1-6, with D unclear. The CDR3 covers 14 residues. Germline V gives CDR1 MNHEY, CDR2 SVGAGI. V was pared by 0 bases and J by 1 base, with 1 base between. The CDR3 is CASSYSSYNSPLHF. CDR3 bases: TGTGCCAGCAGTTACTCGTCCTATAATTCACCCCTCCACTTT.